The next 23 T cell receptor beta chains were all read from a single sample in a study of glioma-infiltrating T cells after dendritic cell vaccination. TCRdb's table, derived via immunoSEQ multiplex PCR, lists solely in-frame clones and lacks some. This sample yields 80,000 to 95,000 clones, of which approximately 87% are seen a single time; under 3% belongs to the top ten. The sample consisted of blood, taken before dendritic cell vaccination. The receptor source for this set is a human donor with glioblastoma.

The CDR3 here is CASSLARAEETQYF. The DNA for the CDR3 is TGTGCCAGCAGCTTAGCGCGGGCAGAAGAGACCCAGTACTTC. This chain connects TRBV7-9 to TRBJ2-5, with D tentatively TRBD2 (5 bases). Trimming shortened V by 0 bases and J by 3 bases, and 8 bases separated the two germline ends. CDR3 length: 14 amino acids. Per the germline V gene, CDR1 is SEHNR and CDR2 is FQNEAQ (reference sequence).

This clone was found a few times. The V and J genes are TRBV7-9 and TRBJ2-7; 7 nucleotides match TRBD2. CDR3 length: 14 amino acids. Germline CDR1 and CDR2: SEHNR and FQNEAQ (reference sequence). V trimming: 6 bases; J trimming: 2 bases; junction bases outside the gene matches: 7. The CDR3 DNA follows: TGTGCCAGCAGAGATCTAGCGGTTACCTACGAGCAGTACTTC. Encoded protein: CASRDLAVTYEQYF.

The rearrangement links TRBV28 to TRBJ1-2, with TRBD1 matching over 7 bases. CDR3 length: 15 residues. The V gene end was trimmed by 5 bases and the J gene end by 4 bases; junction bases not matched to a gene: 10. The germline gives CDR1 MDHEN, CDR2 SYDVKM. The CDR3 nucleotides read TGTGCCAGCAGTAAAGGGGACAGCAGGGGCTATGGCTACACCTTC. Translation: CASSKGDSRGYGYTF.

This clone was seen a few times. The chain employs TRBV27 and TRBJ2-5, with 10 bases that match TRBD1. The last part of the DNA fits TRBJ2-7 better; the J call may be wrong. The CDR3 is 15 amino acids. Looked up from germline, CDR1 is MNHEY and CDR2 is SMNVEV (reference sequence). The chain's CDR3 is CASSWFRDRGNEQYF. CDR3 coding DNA: TGTGCCAGCAGTTGGTTCCGGGACAGGGGCAACGAGCAGTACTTC.

V usage is TRBV7-9 and J usage is TRBJ1-2, with 7 bases lining up with TRBD1. After removal of 2 bases from V and 4 bases from J, the junction contained 1 base not matched to a gene. This CDR3 is 13 amino acids long. Germline V gene sequence: CDR1 SEHNR, CDR2 FQNEAQ (reference sequence). For the CDR3, the DNA is TGTGCCAGCAGCTTAAACAGGGGCTATGGCTACACCTTC. Protein sequence: CASSLNRGYGYTF.

The J gene is TRBJ1-5, the V gene TRBV28, with D tentatively TRBD1 (6 bases). This CDR3 has 14 residues. The germline V and J ends were trimmed by 2 bases and 5 bases, with 10 bases remaining between them. Germline V gene sequence: CDR1 MDHEN, CDR2 SYDVKM. The CDR3 DNA reads TGTGCCAGCAGTTTAGAGCAGGGGTATCAGCCCCAGCATTTT. Protein: CASSLEQGYQPQHF.

The chain couples TRBV2 to TRBJ2-3, with TRBD2 matching over 9 bases. After removal of 2 bases from V and 0 bases from J, the junction contained 15 bases not matched to a gene. Germline values: CDR1 SNHLY, CDR2 FYNNEI. The CDR3 contains 20 residues. The CDR3 DNA sequence: TGTGCCAGCAGTGAAAGGCCACCAGCGGGGGGACGATCTAGCACAGATACGCAGTATTTT. Translation: CASSERPPAGGRSSTDTQYF.

The genes are TRBV18 and TRBJ1-2; the match to TRBD1 covers 9 bases. Germline values: CDR1 KGHSH, CDR2 LQKENI. V was pared by 3 bases and J by 5 bases, with 7 bases of the junction left unmatched. The CDR3 consists of 15 residues. This CDR3 reads CASSPGQGDTYGYTF. The CDR3 DNA is TGTGCCAGCTCACCGGGACAGGGAGATACTTATGGCTACACCTTC.

The chain is built from TRBV2 and TRBJ1-5, with D perhaps matching TRBD1 (5 bases). Between the trimmed V and J ends, which lost 2 bases and 6 bases, there was a span of 11 bases. This CDR3 is built from 14 residues. Germline assignment: CDR1 SNHLY and CDR2 FYNNEI. CDR3 in amino acids: CASSEQGLGQPQHF. The CDR3 coding sequence is TGTGCCAGCAGTGAACAGGGCCTCGGTCAGCCCCAGCATTTT. Full variable domain (missing parts from reference TRBV2 and TRBJ1-5): EPEVTQTPSHQVTQMGQEVILRCVPISNHLYFYWYRQILGQKVEFLVSFYNNEISEKSEIFDDQFSVERPDGSNFTLKIRSTKLEDSAMYFCASSEQGLGQPQHFGDGTRLSIL.

The V gene is TRBV18, the J gene TRBJ2-3; D is undetermined. The CDR3 is made up of 13 amino acids. CDR1 is KGHSH and CDR2 is LQKENI in the germline V gene. V gave up 4 bases and J gave up 0 bases, with 5 bases separating them. DNA for the CDR3: TGTGCCAGCTCACAGCTTAGCACAGATACGCAGTATTTT. Its protein is CASSQLSTDTQYF.

The chain combines TRBV29-1 with TRBJ1-4; D perhaps matches TRBD1 (6 bases). CDR3 size: 13 residues. Germline CDR1 reads SQVTM; CDR2 reads ANQGSEA. Deletions cut 7 bases from V and 6 bases from J, with 15 bases between. In nucleotides, the CDR3 is TGCAGCGCCCGGACAGCCTCGGATGAAAAACTGTTTTTT. It translates to CSARTASDEKLFF.

The rearrangement joins TRBV4-1 to TRBJ2-7, with 10 bases matching TRBD1. With 0 bases clipped from V and 6 bases from J, the junction kept 5 bases outside the gene matches. Germline V lookup: CDR1 MGHRA, CDR2 YSYEKL. The CDR3 loop spans 15 amino acids. CDR3 sequence: CASSQDRDRGLEQYF. Here the CDR3 DNA reads TGCGCCAGCAGCCAAGATCGGGACAGGGGCCTCGAGCAGTACTTC.

The chain is built from TRBV5-1 and TRBJ2-1; 7 bases line up with TRBD2. The CDR3 totals 13 residues. Per germline, CDR1 SGHRS and CDR2 YFSETQ. J lost 5 bases, V lost 1 base, and 0 bases had no gene match. The CDR3 DNA is TGCGCCAGCAGCTTGCTAGCGGACAATGAGCAGTTCTTC. Protein product: CASSLLADNEQFF.

J is TRBJ1-1 and V is TRBV7-9; D is uncertain. Trimming took off 1 base at V and 1 base at J, with 4 bases between the two ends. Germline-derived CDR1 and CDR2 are SEHNR and FQNEAQ (reference sequence). CDR3 size: 13 residues. The CDR3, as DNA: TGTGCCAGCAGCTTAGATCAGAACACTGAAGCTTTCTTT. Its protein is CASSLDQNTEAFF. The complete variable domain, with remaining parts taken from reference TRBV7-9 and TRBJ1-1, reads DTGVSQNPRHKITKRGQNVTFRCDPISEHNRLYWYRQTLGQGPEFLTYFQNEAQLEKSRLLSDRFSAERPKGSFSTLEIQRTEQGDSAMYLCASSLDQNTEAFFGQGTRLTVV.

V is TRBV11-2 and J is TRBJ1-1, with 9 bases aligning to TRBD1. Unmatched junction bases numbered 2, after V lost 5 bases and J lost 1 base. The CDR3 totals 14 residues. Germline V gene sequence: CDR1 SGHAT, CDR2 FQNNGV. CDR3 DNA sequence: TGTGCCAGCAGCCCGGGACAGGGGAACACTGAAGCTTTCTTT. Translation: CASSPGQGNTEAFF.

This clone has a handful of counts. The genes are TRBV2 and TRBJ2-7; the D gene is possibly TRBD2 (5 bases). The ends were cut back, 7 bases at V and 7 bases at J, with 17 bases in the middle. The V gene's germline CDR1 is SNHLY and CDR2 FYNNEI. The CDR3 length is 13 residues. In nucleotides, the CDR3 is TGTGCCAGCAACCCCGAGACCTCGGGGGAGCAGTACTTC. It encodes CASNPETSGEQYF. Full variable domain (rest looked up from reference TRBV2 and TRBJ2-7): EPEVTQTPSHQVTQMGQEVILRCVPISNHLYFYWYRQILGQKVEFLVSFYNNEISEKSEIFDDQFSVERPDGSNFTLKIRSTKLEDSAMYFCASNPETSGEQYFGPGTRLTVT.

The chain is built from TRBV18 and TRBJ2-7; 12 nucleotides align to TRBD2. This CDR3 is built from 17 residues. Germline assignment: CDR1 KGHSH and CDR2 LQKENI. The V and J ends lost 6 bases and 2 bases, in that order; junction bases with no gene match: 11. Written as DNA, the CDR3 is TGTGCCAGCTCCCGAACTAGCGGGGGGTCCGAACCCTACGAGCAGTACTTC. It translates to CASSRTSGGSEPYEQYF.

The chain combines TRBV29-1 with TRBJ1-5; the D is unclear. Trimming took 7 bases from V and 1 from J, leaving 17 bases between them. The germline V gene encodes CDR1 SQVTM and CDR2 ANQGSEA. This CDR3 comprises 15 residues. The DNA of the CDR3 is TGCAGCGCCTCGGGCGGGGAGGAGAGCAATCAGCCCCAGCATTTT. Residues: CSASGGEESNQPQHF. Supplemented by reference TRBV29-1 and TRBJ1-5, the full variable domain reads SAVISQKPSRDICQRGTSLTIQCQVDSQVTMMFWYRQQPGQSLTLIATANQGSEATYESGFVIDKFPISRPNLTFSTLTVSNMSPEDSSIYLCSASGGEESNQPQHFGDGTRLSIL.

The chain carries TRBV13 and TRBJ1-1; no definite D call. V lost 1 base and J 3 bases, leaving 12 bases between the germline ends. This CDR3 is built from 15 residues. Germline CDR1 reads PRHDT; CDR2 reads FYEKMQ (reference sequence). The CDR3 region has the DNA TGTGCCAGCAGCTTAGCCAGGATGGTAGACACTGAAGCTTTCTTT. Protein product: CASSLARMVDTEAFF.

The chain is built from TRBV27 and TRBJ2-2; TRBD2 is a possible D gene (6 bases). CDR1 is MNHEY and CDR2 is SMNVEV in the germline V gene (reference sequence). This CDR3 has 18 residues. Trimming removed 7 bases from V and 1 base from J, with 22 bases in between. CDR3 residues: CASTLEGVSAMNTGELFF. The CDR3 region has the DNA TGTGCCAGCACCTTGGAGGGAGTTAGCGCTATGAACACCGGGGAGCTGTTTTTT.

V usage is TRBV6-5 and J usage is TRBJ1-4; the D gene is possibly TRBD1 (5 bases). Germline V lookup: CDR1 MNHEY, CDR2 SVGAGI. The CDR3 consists of 13 residues. Trimming shortened V by 8 bases and J by 4 bases, and 11 bases separated the two germline ends. The CDR3 loop reads CASGQGRNEKLFF. For the CDR3, the DNA is TGTGCCAGCGGGCAGGGCCGTAATGAAAAACTGTTTTTT.

The J gene is TRBJ2-1, the V gene TRBV5-1; D perhaps matches TRBD1 (7 bases). Trimming pared 3 bases from V and 4 bases from J, leaving 14 bases between. Germline-derived CDR1 and CDR2 are SGHRS and YFSETQ. This CDR3 is built from 15 residues. The CDR3 reads CASSSIQGRYNEQFF. CDR3 nucleotides: TGCGCCAGCAGCTCGATACAGGGGAGGTACAATGAGCAGTTCTTC.

CDR3 residues: CASSQDNRDEAFF. CDR3 sequence (DNA): TGTGCCAGCAGCCAAGATAACAGGGATGAAGCTTTCTTT. The chain has TRBV4-2 and TRBJ1-1, with a tentative D call TRBD1 (6 bases). V shed 0 bases and J shed 7 bases, with 9 bases lying between them. The CDR3 is made up of 13 amino acids. In germline, CDR1 is LGHNA, CDR2 YNFKEQ.